Listed here are 18 T cell receptor beta chains from one sample, sequenced in a study of cytomegalovirus exposure and HLA in healthy donors (dated by TCRdb to about 2017). Libraries were prepared through the immunoSEQ multiplex PCR assay. TCRdb carries this immuneACCESS record with in-frame sequences only. Its versions omit some clonotypes, under half of them owing to an unresolved V gene in the studies checked, with the rest unexplained. This sample holds around 90,000 clones; more than 70% were observed only once. Jointly, the top ten make up roughly 12% of the sample. Sequencing input: PBMCs. The receptors stem from a woman aged 18-35 years in good health and CMV-seropositive.

This clone was observed a single time. This rearrangement joins TRBV5-6 to TRBJ1-2; D may be TRBD1 (5 bases). This CDR3 has 15 residues. The V gene's germline CDR1 is SGHDT and CDR2 YYEEEE. V shed 0 bases and J shed 0 bases, with 9 bases lying between them. CDR3 DNA sequence: TGTGCCAGCAGCTTGGGCGGGGCCACTAACTATGGCTACACCTTC. Its protein product is CASSLGGATNYGYTF.

V gene TRBV7-3 combines with J gene TRBJ2-2; TRBD2 might be the D (6 bases). The V end lost 5 bases, the J end lost 6 bases, and 25 bases lay between the germline ends. The germline V gene has CDR1 SGHTA and CDR2 FQGTGA. This CDR3 comprises 18 residues. CDR3 residues: CASSPASRDSDTAGELFF. The CDR3 DNA sequence: TGTGCCAGCAGCCCCGCTAGCCGGGACTCCGACACGGCCGGGGAGCTGTTTTTT.

V usage is TRBV6-5 and J usage is TRBJ2-7; D is possibly TRBD1 (7 bases). Germline CDR1 is MNHEY and CDR2 is SVGAGI. V gave up 6 bases and J gave up 5 bases, with 17 bases separating them. The CDR3 consists of 14 residues. The CDR3 coding sequence is TGTGCCAGCAGCTTCAACAGGGGAGGTCACGAGCAGTACTTC. Its translation is CASSFNRGGHEQYF.

The V call is TRBV9, the J call TRBJ2-2, with D unresolved. Germline V gene sequence: CDR1 SGDLS, CDR2 YYNGEE. V was trimmed by 0 bases and J by 2 bases, leaving 8 bases between them. The CDR3 sequence is 15 residues long. The CDR3 DNA sequence: TGTGCCAGCAGCGTAGACAGTCAAAACACCGGGGAGCTGTTTTTT. Translated, it gives CASSVDSQNTGELFF.

J is TRBJ2-1 and V is TRBV11-2; D might be TRBD2 (6 bases). This CDR3 region has 14 residues. CDR1 and CDR2 from the germline V gene are SGHAT and FQNNGV. With 5 bases removed from V and 5 bases from J, the gap between germline ends came to 13 bases. The CDR3, as DNA: TGTGCCAGCAGCACCCCTCCGGGGGACAATGAGCAGTTCTTC. This translates into CASSTPPGDNEQFF. The full variable domain, with the rest looked up from reference TRBV11-2 and TRBJ2-1, is EAGVAQSPRYKIIEKRQSVAFWCNPISGHATLYWYQQILGQGPKLLIQFQNNGVVDDSQLPKDRFSAERLKGVDSTLKIQPAKLEDSAVYLCASSTPPGDNEQFFGPGTRLTVL.

A few counts support this clone. This chain joins TRBV19 and TRBJ2-3; 14 nucleotides line up with TRBD2. CDR3 size: 15 residues. The trim removed 10 bases at V and 7 bases at J, leaving 10 bases unmatched. Germline V gene data show CDR1 as LNHDA and CDR2 as SQIVND (reference sequence). The CDR3 sequence is CATSTGTSGGNTQYF. CDR3 nucleotide sequence: TGTGCCACCTCGACCGGGACTAGCGGGGGAAATACGCAGTATTTT.

This chain joins TRBV4-1 and TRBJ2-1; the match to TRBD2 covers 9 bases. The germline V gene has CDR1 MGHRA and CDR2 YSYEKL. J was trimmed by 9 bases and V by 7 bases; bases with no gene match: 19. This CDR3 is built from 17 residues. The chain's CDR3 is CASNLGAAGGVRGEQFF. CDR3 in DNA: TGCGCCAGCAATCTCGGCGCCGCGGGGGGGGTTCGCGGTGAGCAGTTCTTC.

This clone occurred a few times. V is TRBV11-2 and J is TRBJ1-1; D is ambiguous. Germline V CDR1 and CDR2: SGHAT, FQNNGV. This CDR3 spans 19 amino acids. V was cut by 3 bases and J by 0 bases, with 23 bases left in between. CDR3: CASSLRIVQRSWMNTEAFF. The CDR3 bases are TGTGCCAGCAGCTTGAGGATCGTCCAGCGATCGTGGATGAACACTGAAGCTTTCTTT.

This clone was found a few times. The rearrangement links TRBV7-3 to TRBJ2-5, with TRBD1 matching over 12 bases. This CDR3 is 16 amino acids long. Germline CDR1 and CDR2: SGHTA and FQGTGA. Trimming cost V 4 bases and J 3 bases; bases outside gene matches: 6. The CDR3 bases are TGTGCCAGCAGCTCTCCCGGGACAGGGGGCGAAGAGACCCAGTACTTC. This encodes CASSSPGTGGEETQYF.

The chain carries TRBV7-9 and TRBJ1-5; the D is unclear. CDR1 is SEHNR and CDR2 is FQNEAQ in the germline V gene (reference sequence). This CDR3 contains 16 residues. Trimming cost V 5 bases and J 5 bases, with 19 bases left between them. In DNA form, the CDR3 reads TGTGCCAGCAGCGTACTAGGGAAGGGAAGGGATCAGCCCCAGCATTTT. Translation: CASSVLGKGRDQPQHF.

This chain links TRBV19 with TRBJ1-2, with 7 nucleotides matching TRBD1. Germline loops: CDR1 LNHDA, CDR2 SQIVND (reference sequence). V lost 4 bases, J lost 8 bases, and 7 bases stayed unmatched. The CDR3 totals 13 residues. The CDR3 here is CASSTLGTVGYTF. CDR3 in DNA: TGTGCCAGTAGTACCCTAGGGACAGTCGGCTACACCTTC.

The chain carries TRBV19 and TRBJ2-1, with a weak D call TRBD1 (6 bases). V lost 3 bases and J lost 1, with 13 bases in between. The CDR3 length is 16 residues. Germline values: CDR1 LNHDA, CDR2 SQIVND (reference sequence). CDR3 nucleotide sequence: TGTGCCAGTAGTATGGGCCAGGGGCGATCCTACAATGAGCAGTTCTTC. It yields the protein CASSMGQGRSYNEQFF. Complete variable domain (other parts from reference TRBV19 and TRBJ2-1): DGGITQSPKYLFRKEGQNVTLSCEQNLNHDAMYWYRQDPGQGLRLIYYSQIVNDFQKGDIAEGYSVSREKKESFPLTVTSAQKNPTAFYLCASSMGQGRSYNEQFFGPGTRLTVL.

The chain links TRBV5-1 to TRBJ2-7, with D possibly being TRBD1 (5 bases). This CDR3 comprises 13 residues. Trimming took 1 base from V and 4 from J, leaving 9 bases between them. Germline V gives CDR1 SGHRS, CDR2 YFSETQ. The CDR3: CASSLKQAYEQYF. The CDR3 DNA follows: TGCGCCAGCAGCTTGAAACAGGCTTACGAGCAGTACTTC.

The chain uses TRBV10-3 and TRBJ2-7; tentatively, D is TRBD2 (5 bases). This CDR3 has 15 residues. V lost 0 bases and J 4 bases, leaving 13 bases between the germline ends. Germline CDR1 reads ENHRY; CDR2 reads SYGVKD. This CDR3 is CAISESRVLPYEQYF. DNA for the CDR3: TGTGCCATCAGTGAGTCGCGGGTCCTACCTTACGAGCAGTACTTC.

The chain couples TRBV28 to TRBJ1-4, with 9 bases aligning to TRBD1. The germline V gene has CDR1 MDHEN and CDR2 SYDVKM. The trim removed 3 bases at V and 4 bases at J, leaving 3 bases unmatched. The CDR3 contains 15 residues. The CDR3 DNA reads TGTGCCAGCAGTTTTATGGGACAGGGTAATGAAAAACTGTTTTTT. It encodes CASSFMGQGNEKLFF. The full variable domain, its missing parts supplied by reference TRBV28 and TRBJ1-4, is DVKVTQSSRYLVKRTGEKVFLECVQDMDHENMFWYRQDPGLGLRLIYFSYDVKMKEKGDIPEGYSVSREKKERFSLILESASTNQTSMYLCASSFMGQGNEKLFFGSGTQLSVL.

The V and J genes are TRBV6-5 and TRBJ2-7, with TRBD2 matching over 14 bases. J lost 6 bases, V lost 5 bases, and 6 bases had no gene match. Germline lookup yields CDR1 MNHEY and CDR2 SVGAGI. This CDR3 has 15 amino acids. The CDR3: CASSMTSGGVGEQYF. In nucleotides, the CDR3 is TGTGCCAGCAGTATGACTAGCGGGGGGGTTGGCGAGCAGTACTTC.

This rearrangement joins TRBV5-6 to TRBJ2-7; 7 bases are a match to TRBD1. Germline values: CDR1 SGHDT, CDR2 YYEEEE. The CDR3 loop spans 12 amino acids. With 4 bases clipped from V and 5 bases from J, the junction kept 3 bases outside the gene matches. The CDR3 loop reads CASSETGHEQYF. As DNA, the CDR3 is TGTGCCAGCAGCGAGACAGGGCACGAGCAGTACTTC.

The chain uses TRBV13 and TRBJ2-7; possible D gene TRBD2, 5 bases. The CDR3 has 14 amino acids. Trimming stripped 2 bases from V and 6 bases from J, with 14 bases between. In germline, CDR1 is PRHDT, CDR2 FYEKMQ (reference sequence). CDR3 protein: CASSLRTLAGEQYF. CDR3 bases: TGTGCCAGCAGCTTACGCACCCTAGCCGGCGAGCAGTACTTC. Complete variable domain (other parts from reference TRBV13 and TRBJ2-7): AAGVIQSPRHLIKEKRETATLKCYPIPRHDTVYWYQQGPGQDPQFLISFYEKMQSDKGSIPDRFSAQQFSDYHSELNMSSLELGDSALYFCASSLRTLAGEQYFGPGTRLTVT.